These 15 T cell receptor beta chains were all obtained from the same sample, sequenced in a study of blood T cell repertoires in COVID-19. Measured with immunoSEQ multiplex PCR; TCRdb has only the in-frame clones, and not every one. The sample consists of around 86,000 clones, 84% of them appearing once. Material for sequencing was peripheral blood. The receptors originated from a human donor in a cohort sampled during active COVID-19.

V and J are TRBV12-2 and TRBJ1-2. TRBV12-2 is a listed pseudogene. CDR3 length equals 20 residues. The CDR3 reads CASRLADLGDSLYRNYGYTF. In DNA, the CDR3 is TGTGCAAGTCGCTTAGCGGATTTAGGGGACTCCTTATATCGGAACTATGGCTACACCTTC.

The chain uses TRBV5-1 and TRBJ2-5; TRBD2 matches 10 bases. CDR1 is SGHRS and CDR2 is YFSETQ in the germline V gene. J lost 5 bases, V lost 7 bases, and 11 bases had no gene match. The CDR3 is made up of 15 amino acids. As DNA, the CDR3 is TGCGCCAGCCGAACTCTACTAGCGGGATCGGAGACCCAGTACTTC. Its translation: CASRTLLAGSETQYF.

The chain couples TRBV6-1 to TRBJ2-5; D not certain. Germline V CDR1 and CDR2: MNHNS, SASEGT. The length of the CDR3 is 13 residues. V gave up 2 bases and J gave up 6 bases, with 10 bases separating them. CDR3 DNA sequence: TGTGCCAGCAGTGAATGGCAGTTTCAGACCCAGTACTTC. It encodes CASSEWQFQTQYF.

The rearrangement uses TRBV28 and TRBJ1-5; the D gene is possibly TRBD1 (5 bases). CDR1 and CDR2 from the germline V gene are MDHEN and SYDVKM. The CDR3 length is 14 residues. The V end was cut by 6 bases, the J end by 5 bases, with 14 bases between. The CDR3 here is CASREGAFYQPQHF. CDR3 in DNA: TGTGCCAGCAGGGAAGGGGCCTTCTATCAGCCCCAGCATTTT.

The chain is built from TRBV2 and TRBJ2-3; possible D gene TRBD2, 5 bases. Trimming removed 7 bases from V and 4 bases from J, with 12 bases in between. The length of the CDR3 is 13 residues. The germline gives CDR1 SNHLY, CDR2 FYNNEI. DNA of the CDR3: TGTGCCAGCAAGGACTTCGGGGCAGATACGCAGTATTTT. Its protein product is CASKDFGADTQYF.

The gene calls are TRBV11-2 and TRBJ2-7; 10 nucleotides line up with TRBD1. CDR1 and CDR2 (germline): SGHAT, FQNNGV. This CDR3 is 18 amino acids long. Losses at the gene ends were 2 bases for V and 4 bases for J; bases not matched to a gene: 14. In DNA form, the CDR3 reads TGTGCCAGCAGCTTACAGTTTAGTCTGACAGGGGGCGGGTACGAGCAGTACTTC. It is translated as CASSLQFSLTGGGYEQYF. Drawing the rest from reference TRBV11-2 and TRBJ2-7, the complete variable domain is EAGVAQSPRYKIIEKRQSVAFWCNPISGHATLYWYQQILGQGPKLLIQFQNNGVVDDSQLPKDRFSAERLKGVDSTLKIQPAKLEDSAVYLCASSLQFSLTGGGYEQYFGPGTRLTVT.

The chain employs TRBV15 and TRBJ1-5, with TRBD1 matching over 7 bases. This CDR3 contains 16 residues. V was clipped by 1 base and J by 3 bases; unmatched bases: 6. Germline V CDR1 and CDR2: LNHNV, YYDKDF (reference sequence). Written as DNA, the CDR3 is TGTGCCACCAGCAGAGGGGCCAGGGGGTCCAATCAGCCCCAGCATTTT. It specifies CATSRGARGSNQPQHF.

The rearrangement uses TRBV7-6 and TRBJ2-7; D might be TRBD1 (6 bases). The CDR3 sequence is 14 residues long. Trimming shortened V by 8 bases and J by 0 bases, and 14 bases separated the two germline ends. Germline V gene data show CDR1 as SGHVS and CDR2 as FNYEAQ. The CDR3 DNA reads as TGTGCCAGCGCCAACGCAGGGGCCTCCTACGAGCAGTACTTC. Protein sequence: CASANAGASYEQYF.

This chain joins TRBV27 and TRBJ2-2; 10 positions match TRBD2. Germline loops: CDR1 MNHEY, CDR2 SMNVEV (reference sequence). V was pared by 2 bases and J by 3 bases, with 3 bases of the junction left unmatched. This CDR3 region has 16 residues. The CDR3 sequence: CASSLRGTSDTGELFF. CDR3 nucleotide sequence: TGTGCCAGCAGTTTAAGAGGGACTAGCGACACCGGGGAGCTGTTTTTT.

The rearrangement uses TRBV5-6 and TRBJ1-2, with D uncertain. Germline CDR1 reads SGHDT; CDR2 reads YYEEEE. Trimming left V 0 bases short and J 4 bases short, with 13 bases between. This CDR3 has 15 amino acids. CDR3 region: CASSLAAHRFYGYTF. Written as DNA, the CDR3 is TGTGCCAGCAGCTTGGCGGCACACAGATTCTATGGCTACACCTTC.

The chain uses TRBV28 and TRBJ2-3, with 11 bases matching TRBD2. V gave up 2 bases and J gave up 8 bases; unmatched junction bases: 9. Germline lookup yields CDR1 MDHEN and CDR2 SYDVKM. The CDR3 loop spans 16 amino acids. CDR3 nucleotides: TGTGCCAGCAGTTTAGGCACTAGCGGGGGTGGAGCTACGCAGTATTTT. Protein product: CASSLGTSGGGATQYF.

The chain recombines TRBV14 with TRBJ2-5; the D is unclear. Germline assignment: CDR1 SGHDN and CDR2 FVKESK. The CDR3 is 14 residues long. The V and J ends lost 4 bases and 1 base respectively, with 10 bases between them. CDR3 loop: CASSPGWAQETQYF. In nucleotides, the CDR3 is TGTGCCAGCAGCCCCGGCTGGGCCCAAGAGACCCAGTACTTC. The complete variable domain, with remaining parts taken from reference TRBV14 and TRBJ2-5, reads EAGVTQFPSHSVIEKGQTVTLRCDPISGHDNLYWYRRVMGKEIKFLLHFVKESKQDESGMPNNRFLAERTGGTYSTLKVQPAELEDSGVYFCASSPGWAQETQYFGPGTRLLVL.

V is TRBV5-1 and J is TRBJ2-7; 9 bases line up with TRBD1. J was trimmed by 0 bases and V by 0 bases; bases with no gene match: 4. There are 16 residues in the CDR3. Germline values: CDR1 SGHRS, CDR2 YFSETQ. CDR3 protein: CASSLGQGDSSYEQYF. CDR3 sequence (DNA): TGCGCCAGCAGCTTGGGACAGGGGGATAGCTCCTACGAGCAGTACTTC.

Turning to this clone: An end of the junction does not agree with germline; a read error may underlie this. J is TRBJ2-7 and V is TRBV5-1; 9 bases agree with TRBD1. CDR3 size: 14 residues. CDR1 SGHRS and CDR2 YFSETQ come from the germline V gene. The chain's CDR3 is CASGLGQGSYEQYF. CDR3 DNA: TGCGCCAGCGGCTTGGGACAGGGCTCCTACGAGCAGTACTTC.

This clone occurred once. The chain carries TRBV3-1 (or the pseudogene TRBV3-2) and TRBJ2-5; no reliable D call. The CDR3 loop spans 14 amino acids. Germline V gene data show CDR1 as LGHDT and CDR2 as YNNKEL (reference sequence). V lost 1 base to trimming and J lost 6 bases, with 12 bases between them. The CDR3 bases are TGTGCCAGCAGCCAAGTGGTAGCTCCCAAGACCCAGTACTTC. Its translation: CASSQVVAPKTQYF.